A selection of T cell receptor beta chains follows, all from one sample in a study of CD8+CD57+ T cells in acquired aplastic anemia. TCRdb fed the reads into MiXCR, producing one record per CDR3 protein. The sample consists of around 170,000 distinct CDR3 sequences, about 60% of them appearing once. The sequenced sample consisted of sorted CD4+, CD8+, or CD8+CD57+ T cells (not recorded which) from PBMCs. All receptors come from a human donor in good health. CDR3s include the opening cysteine and the closing phenylalanine or tryptophan. A D gene is named only where the DNA matches it firmly. Where a row states a size, it is once, few, many or the class of an expanded clone; other rows omit it.

.	TRBV13	.	13	TRBJ1-2	TGTGCCAGCAGCTTAGGGGAAAGCCATGGCTACACCTTC	CASSLGESHGYTF
.	TRBV25-1	.	15	TRBJ2-3	TGTGCCAGCAGCCTAGGACTCCAAAGCACAGATACGCAGTATTTT	CASSLGLQSTDTQYF
.	TRBV19	.	14	TRBJ1-6	TGTGCCAGTTGCAGTGGGCGGGCTAATTCACCCCTCCACTTT	CASCSGRANSPLHF
.	TRBV10-3	.	14	TRBJ2-7	TGTGCCATCAGTGAACAGGGCTCCTCCTACGAGCAGTACTTC	CAISEQGSSYEQYF
many	TRBV20-1	.	12	TRBJ2-4	TGCAGTGCTAGGGACCGGGGGAACATTCAGTACTTC	CSARDRGNIQYF
.	TRBV7-9	.	11	TRBJ2-7	TGTGCCATAAAAGGGTGGAACGAGCAGTACTTC	CAIKGWNEQYF
.	TRBV9	TRBD1	15	TRBJ1-2	TGTGCCAGCAGCGGATGGACAGGGACTAACTATGGCTACACCTTC	CASSGWTGTNYGYTF
once	TRBV24-1	.	17	TRBJ2-3	TGTGCCACCAGTGATTTAGGGGGGCGAAGGGGATTAGATACGCAGTATTTT	CATSDLGGRRGLDTQYF
many	TRBV28	.	12	TRBJ1-1	TGTGCCAGCAGTAAGGGGAACACTGAAGCTTTCTTT	CASSKGNTEAFF
.	TRBV2	TRBD1	13	TRBJ1-1	TGTGCCAGCGGGACAGACATGAACACTGAAGCTCTCTTT	CASGTDMNTEALF
.	TRBV5-4	TRBD2	15	TRBJ2-1	TGTGCCAGCAGCTTGAGACTAGCGGGAACCCATGAGCAGTTCTTC	CASSLRLAGTHEQFF
few	TRBV29-1	.	12	TRBJ1-2	TGCAGCGTCAAACCACCGAGGGTCGGCTACACCTTC	CSVKPPRVGYTF
.	TRBV7-2	.	18	TRBJ1-1	TGTGCCAGCAGCCCCATATACTTAATACAGGGCGTGAACACTGAAGCTTTCTTT	CASSPIYLIQGVNTEAFF
.	TRBV20-1	TRBD1	13	TRBJ2-7	TGCAGTGCTAGAGTGGGACAGAAAAACGAGCAGTACTTC	CSARVGQKNEQYF
.	TRBV29-1	TRBD1	12	TRBJ2-7	TGCAGTGCTAAGGGGACAGGGACCGAGCAGTACTTC	CSAKGTGTEQYF
once	TRBV7-3	TRBD2	15	TRBJ2-1	TGTGCCAGCAGCTCCAAGCGGGAGGGCGTCGATGAGCAGTTCTTC	CASSSKREGVDEQFF
.	TRBV7-9	TRBD2	17	TRBJ2-1	TGTGCCAGCTCACCCGTCCTAGCGGGGGTGTGGGACAATGAGCAGTTCTTC	CASSPVLAGVWDNEQFF
.	TRBV20-1	.	13	TRBJ2-1	TGCAGTGCTAGGTCCAGTCAGACGGATGAGCAGTTCTTC	CSARSSQTDEQFF
many	TRBV28	TRBD2	15	TRBJ2-3	TGTGCCAGCAGTAAACTAGCGGGTATGGAAGATACGCAGTATTTT	CASSKLAGMEDTQYF
many	TRBV28	TRBD1	14	TRBJ2-7	TGTGCCAGCAGTTTATGGGGGGACAGTTACGAGCAGTACTTC	CASSLWGDSYEQYF
.	TRBV2	.	14	TRBJ1-1	TGTGCCAGCAGTGATTCAGGGTGGGGCACTGAAGCTTTCTTT	CASSDSGWGTEAFF
.	TRBV15	TRBD1	15	TRBJ2-1	TGTGCCACCAGGGGGGGACAGGGGGTTGGCTATGAGCAGTTCTTC	CATRGGQGVGYEQFF
once	TRBV12-3/TRBV12-4	TRBD1	14	TRBJ2-3	TGTGCCAGCACCTCGAATACAGGGGGAGATACGCAGTATTTT	CASTSNTGGDTQYF
.	TRBV10-3	TRBD2	17	TRBJ2-3	TGTGCCATCAGTTGGACTAGCGGGGGGGGGAGCACAGATACGCAGTATTTT	CAISWTSGGGSTDTQYF
.	TRBV6-5	.	13	TRBJ1-2	TGTGCCAGCAGTTACGGGACGCCAGATGGCTACTCCTTC	CASSYGTPDGYSF
.	TRBV14	.	15	TRBJ2-7	TGTGCCAGCAGCCACCCCTTGGGACGGATTTACGAGCAGTACTTC	CASSHPLGRIYEQYF
.	TRBV3-1	.	16	TRBJ2-1	TGTGCCAGCAGCCAGCCAGACGCACCAGGCTTCGATGAGCAGTTCTTC	CASSQPDAPGFDEQFF
.	TRBV6-1	.	12	TRBJ2-3	TGTGCCAGCAGGGACTACACAGATACGCAGTATTTT	CASRDYTDTQYF
.	TRBV6-6	TRBD1	12	TRBJ1-5	TGTGCCAGCAGTTTGCCAGGGGGGCCCCAGCATTTT	CASSLPGGPQHF
many	TRBV4-1	TRBD1	18	TRBJ2-6	TGCGCCAGCAGCCACTATACAGGGGTCAGCTCTGGGGCCAACGTCCTGACTTTC	CASSHYTGVSSGANVLTF
few	TRBV5-1	TRBD1	16	TRBJ1-6	TGCGCCAGCAGCTCCTCCCGACAGGGCGGGAATTCACCCCTCCACTTT	CASSSSRQGGNSPLHF
.	TRBV7-9	TRBD1	16	TRBJ1-1	TGTGCCAGCAGCCAAGCTGAACAGGGGATGTACACTGAAGCTTTCTTT	CASSQAEQGMYTEAFF
many	TRBV28	TRBD1	14	TRBJ2-7	TGTGCCAGCAGTTGGGGGACAGAGACCTACGAGCAGTACTTC	CASSWGTETYEQYF
many	TRBV11-3	TRBD1	14	TRBJ2-7	TGTGCCAGCAGCTTACTAGGGGGCTTTGACGAGCAGTACTTC	CASSLLGGFDEQYF
.	TRBV7-2	TRBD1	14	TRBJ1-2	TGTGCCAGCAGCTTCTCGACAGGGGGATATGGCTACACCTTC	CASSFSTGGYGYTF
.	TRBV6-5	.	13	TRBJ1-1	TGTGCCAGCAGTTTTACAGGGAACACTGAAGCTTTCTTT	CASSFTGNTEAFF
.	TRBV24-1	.	13	TRBJ2-7	TGTGCCACCAGTGATGCCAGGGGCTACGAGCAGTACTTC	CATSDARGYEQYF
.	TRBV15	.	14	TRBJ1-5	TGTGCCACCAGCAGAGACAGGAGCAATCAGCCCCAGCATTTT	CATSRDRSNQPQHF
.	TRBV5-1	TRBD1	14	TRBJ2-7	TGCGCCAGCAGCCGGGGACAGGGTTCCTACGAGCAGTACTTC	CASSRGQGSYEQYF